The 25 T cell receptor beta chains in this list originate from one sample, sequenced in a study of blood T cell repertoires in COVID-19. Some clones are missing from TCRdb's copy, which holds only in-frame ones; the method was immunoSEQ multiplex PCR. The sample holds about 210,000 clones, 88% seen once. Sequenced material: peripheral blood. The receptors were sampled from a man between 65 and 85 years old with acute or convalescent COVID-19.

The count of this clone is one. The rearrangement uses TRBV6-5 and TRBJ2-7, with 9 bases aligning to TRBD1. With 6 bases clipped from V and 6 bases from J, the junction kept 9 bases outside the gene matches. There are 14 residues in the CDR3. Germline values: CDR1 MNHEY, CDR2 SVGAGI. In DNA form, the CDR3 reads TGTGCCAGCAGCCGTCCCGGGACAGGGTCCGAGCAGTACTTC. Translated: CASSRPGTGSEQYF.

V usage is TRBV3-1 (or the pseudogene TRBV3-2) and J usage is TRBJ2-7; D is possibly TRBD1 (6 bases). Trimming took off 4 bases at V and 2 bases at J, with 15 bases between the two ends. CDR1 is LGHDT, CDR2 YNNKEL, per germline (reference sequence). The CDR3 has 15 amino acids. CDR3 loop: CASSPGLKGAYEQYF. Here the CDR3 DNA reads TGTGCCAGCAGCCCAGGACTTAAGGGGGCCTACGAGCAGTACTTC.

The CDR3 region has the DNA TGCGCCAGCAGGCCGACTAGCGGGAGCCTCGAGCAGTACTTC. Translated, it gives CASRPTSGSLEQYF. The V call is TRBV5-1, the J call TRBJ2-7; 12 nucleotides line up with TRBD2. This CDR3 spans 14 amino acids. V shed 5 bases and J 6 bases; nucleotides not matched to a gene: 6. The germline V gene has CDR1 SGHRS and CDR2 YFSETQ.

This chain uses TRBV9 with TRBJ1-2; tentatively, D is TRBD1 (6 bases). Per the germline V gene, CDR1 is SGDLS and CDR2 is YYNGEE. This CDR3 is 13 amino acids long. The V end was cut by 0 bases, the J end by 5 bases, with 8 bases between. This CDR3 is CASSVEGTYGYTF. The CDR3 DNA reads as TGTGCCAGCAGCGTAGAAGGGACATATGGCTACACCTTC.

The chain combines TRBV7-9 with TRBJ1-1, with D possibly being TRBD1 (5 bases). Germline CDR1 SEHNR, CDR2 FQNEAQ (reference sequence). V was shortened by 4 bases and J by 5 bases, with 20 bases between the two germline ends. This CDR3 region has 16 residues. DNA of the CDR3: TGTGCCAGCAGCTCCAGCGGGACGCTAGGAAAAACTGAAGCTTTCTTT. Residues: CASSSSGTLGKTEAFF. Together with reference TRBV7-9 and TRBJ1-1, the CDR3 gives the full variable domain: DTGVSQNPRHKITKRGQNVTFRCDPISEHNRLYWYRQTLGQGPEFLTYFQNEAQLEKSRLLSDRFSAERPKGSFSTLEIQRTEQGDSAMYLCASSSSGTLGKTEAFFGQGTRLTVV.

The CDR3 DNA follows: TGTGCCAGCAGCTTAGATGGGACTAGCGGGAACCAAGAGACCCAGTACTTC. It codes for CASSLDGTSGNQETQYF. The chain recombines TRBV11-2 with TRBJ2-5, with 13 bases aligning to TRBD2. Germline lookup yields CDR1 SGHAT and CDR2 FQNNGV. This CDR3 is 17 amino acids long. V lost 0 bases to trimming and J lost 0 bases; unmatched junction nucleotides: 1.

The genes are TRBV4-1 and TRBJ2-7; D might be TRBD1 (5 bases). CDR1 is MGHRA and CDR2 is YSYEKL in the germline V gene. The CDR3 consists of 13 residues. Deletions cut 1 base from V and 6 bases from J, with 10 bases between. The chain's CDR3 is CASSQGPRAEQYF. Written as DNA, the CDR3 is TGCGCCAGCAGCCAAGGTCCCAGGGCCGAGCAGTACTTC.

The gene calls are TRBV5-6 and TRBJ1-4; maybe TRBD1 (5 bases). Germline V gene lookup returns CDR1 SGHDT and CDR2 YYEEEE. V lost 0 bases, J lost 5 bases, and 8 bases lay in between. This CDR3 is 14 amino acids long. The CDR3 DNA sequence: TGTGCCAGCAGCTTGGCGGGGGGGAATGAAAAACTGTTTTTT. It codes for CASSLAGGNEKLFF.

In DNA form, the CDR3 reads TGTGCCAGCAGTTACGGAGACTCCCCTTCTTACGAGCAGTACTTC. Residues: CASSYGDSPSYEQYF. The rearrangement links TRBV6-2 or TRBV6-3 to TRBJ2-7, with no clear D. V was cut by 2 bases and J by 4 bases, with 15 bases left in between. The V gene's germline CDR1 is MNHEY and CDR2 SVGEGT. The CDR3 spans 15 residues.

The chain has TRBV21-1 and TRBJ2-7; the table's D call of TRBD1 was not tested on the DNA. TRBV21-1 is described as a pseudogene. The CDR3 covers 15 residues. The CDR3 is CASSTLDRSSYEQYF. In nucleotides, the CDR3 is TGTGCCAGCAGCACTCTTGACAGGTCATCCTACGAGCAGTACTTC.

V and J are TRBV7-9 and TRBJ1-1; no clear D gene. The CDR3 covers 12 residues. Germline V gene lookup returns CDR1 SEHNR and CDR2 FQNEAQ (reference sequence). V was cut by 4 bases and J by 4 bases, with 7 bases left in between. CDR3 in amino acids: CASSSSGTEAFF. As DNA, the CDR3 is TGTGCCAGCAGCTCTTCCGGCACTGAAGCTTTCTTT.

This clone was seen just once. This chain uses TRBV30 with TRBJ1-2, with D tentatively TRBD1 (5 bases). The CDR3 spans 14 residues. V gave up 4 bases and J gave up 7 bases, with 19 bases separating them. CDR1 is GTSNPN, CDR2 SVGIG, per germline (reference sequence). Here the CDR3 DNA reads TGTGCCTGGACTCTCAGGGATTTAAGGAGTGGCTACACCTTC. Translated, it gives CAWTLRDLRSGYTF.

V usage is TRBV19 and J usage is TRBJ1-1; unclear D gene. Germline CDR1 reads LNHDA; CDR2 reads SQIVND (reference sequence). V shed 3 bases and J shed 0 bases, with 5 bases lying between them. There are 13 residues in the CDR3. This CDR3 reads CASSIGVNTEAFF. CDR3 nucleotides: TGTGCCAGTAGTATCGGTGTGAACACTGAAGCTTTCTTT.

This clone was counted ten times or more. This chain connects TRBV11-2 to TRBJ1-4, with 9 nucleotides matching TRBD1. This CDR3 has 14 residues. Germline V gives CDR1 SGHAT, CDR2 FQNNGV. J was trimmed by 6 bases and V by 6 bases; bases with no gene match: 5. CDR3 coding DNA: TGTGCCAGCAGACCCACAGGGGGCCATGAAAAACTGTTTTTT. Translation gives CASRPTGGHEKLFF.

This sequence joins TRBV4-1 and TRBJ1-2; D might be TRBD1 (5 bases). Trimming removed 3 bases at V and 3 bases at J, with 20 bases between. The CDR3 has 17 amino acids. The germline V gene has CDR1 MGHRA and CDR2 YSYEKL. The CDR3 loop is CASSHGSGDPRHYGYTF. In nucleotides, the CDR3 is TGCGCCAGCAGCCATGGGTCGGGGGACCCACGGCACTATGGCTACACCTTC.

For the CDR3, the DNA is TGCGCCAGCAGCTTCGGACTAGCGGGAGCCCTCGAGCAGTACTTC. Translated: CASSFGLAGALEQYF. The chain links TRBV5-1 to TRBJ2-7; 13 nucleotides match TRBD2. V was pared by 2 bases and J by 6 bases, with 5 bases of the junction left unmatched. The CDR3 extends over 15 amino acids. Germline loops: CDR1 SGHRS, CDR2 YFSETQ.

V and J are TRBV20-1 and TRBJ2-7; unclear D gene. The CDR3 has 11 residues. In germline, CDR1 is DFQATT, CDR2 SNEGSKA (reference sequence). V was pared by 7 bases and J by 4 bases, with 11 bases between. The CDR3 DNA sequence: TGCAGTGTTGTCACTGTTTACGAGCAGTACTTC. Protein product: CSVVTVYEQYF.

The chain has TRBV11-2 and TRBJ2-7; TRBD2 might be the D (7 bases). Trimming took off 3 bases at V and 0 bases at J, with 15 bases between the two ends. Germline V gives CDR1 SGHAT, CDR2 FQNNGV. The CDR3 is 16 amino acids. CDR3 protein: CASSFRGGSSSYEQYF. In DNA form, the CDR3 reads TGTGCCAGCAGCTTTAGGGGGGGCTCAAGCTCCTACGAGCAGTACTTC.

The J gene is TRBJ1-2, the V gene TRBV27, with D possibly matching TRBD1 (5 bases). Deletions cut 0 bases from V and 3 bases from J, with 8 bases between. The length of the CDR3 is 14 residues. CDR1 and CDR2 (germline): MNHEY, SMNVEV (reference sequence). CDR3 sequence: CASSLSRQYYGYTF. CDR3 DNA: TGTGCCAGCAGTTTATCTCGACAGTACTATGGCTACACCTTC.

The rearrangement joins TRBV7-9 to TRBJ2-1; D is undetermined. Trimming pared 8 bases from V and 12 bases from J, leaving 14 bases between. CDR1 and CDR2 (germline): SEHNR, FQNEAQ (reference sequence). This CDR3 has 11 amino acids. The CDR3 region is CASGQALLQFF. The CDR3 DNA sequence: TGTGCCAGCGGGCAGGCGCTCTTGCAGTTCTTC.

The chain recombines TRBV6-1 with TRBJ1-5; D uncertain. Trimming removed 3 bases from V and 2 bases from J, with 8 bases in between. The CDR3 is 14 residues long. The germline gives CDR1 MNHNS, CDR2 SASEGT. The CDR3 is CASSDEYRNQPQHF. CDR3 nucleotides: TGTGCCAGCAGTGATGAGTACCGCAATCAGCCCCAGCATTTT.

The chain carries TRBV10-3 and TRBJ1-2, with a weak D call TRBD1 (6 bases). The CDR3 has 15 residues. The V gene lost 2 bases and the J gene lost 3 bases, with 13 bases spanning the gap. Germline-derived CDR1 and CDR2 are ENHRY and SYGVKD. CDR3 in DNA: TGTGCCATCAGTGAGATCGGGCAGGGGCACTATGGCTACACCTTC. Encoded protein: CAISEIGQGHYGYTF.

This clone was seen a single time. V usage is TRBV6-6 and J usage is TRBJ1-5; D unclear. CDR3 length: 16 residues. Deletions cut 3 bases from V and 0 bases from J, with 12 bases between. Germline values: CDR1 MNHNY, CDR2 SVGAGI (reference sequence). The CDR3, as DNA: TGTGCCAGCAGTTATGAAGAGAGTTATAGCAATCAGCCCCAGCATTTT. Amino acids: CASSYEESYSNQPQHF.

CDR3 protein: CASSLRYNSNQPQHF. The CDR3 nucleotides read TGTGCCAGCAGCTTACGGTATAACAGCAATCAGCCCCAGCATTTT. This chain connects TRBV7-8 to TRBJ1-5; no firm D call. This CDR3 region has 15 residues. V lost 2 bases to trimming and J lost 1 base, with 9 bases between them. CDR1 is SGHVS and CDR2 is FQNEAQ in the germline V gene.

This clone appeared a single time. The rearrangement joins TRBV10-3 to TRBJ1-3, with D hard to call. Germline CDR1 reads ENHRY; CDR2 reads SYGVKD. V lost 0 bases to trimming and J lost 0 bases, with 9 bases between them. CDR3 length: 16 amino acids. The CDR3 reads CAISESSGYSGNTIYF. In nucleotides, the CDR3 is TGTGCCATCAGTGAGTCGTCCGGGTACTCTGGAAACACCATATATTTT.